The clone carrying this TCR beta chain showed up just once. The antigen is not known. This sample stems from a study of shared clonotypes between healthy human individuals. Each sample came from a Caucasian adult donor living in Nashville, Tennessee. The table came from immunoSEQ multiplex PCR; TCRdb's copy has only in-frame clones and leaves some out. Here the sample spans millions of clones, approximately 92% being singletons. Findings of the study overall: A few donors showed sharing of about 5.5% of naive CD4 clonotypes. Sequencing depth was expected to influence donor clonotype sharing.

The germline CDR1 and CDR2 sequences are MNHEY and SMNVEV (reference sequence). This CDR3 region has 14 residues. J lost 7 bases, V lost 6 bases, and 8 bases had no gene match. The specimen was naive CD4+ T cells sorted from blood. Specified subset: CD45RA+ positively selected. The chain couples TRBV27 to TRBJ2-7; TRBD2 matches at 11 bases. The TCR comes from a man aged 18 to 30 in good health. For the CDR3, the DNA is TGTGCCAGCAGGTGGACTAGCGGGTCCGGAGAGCAGTACTTC. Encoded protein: CASRWTSGSGEQYF.